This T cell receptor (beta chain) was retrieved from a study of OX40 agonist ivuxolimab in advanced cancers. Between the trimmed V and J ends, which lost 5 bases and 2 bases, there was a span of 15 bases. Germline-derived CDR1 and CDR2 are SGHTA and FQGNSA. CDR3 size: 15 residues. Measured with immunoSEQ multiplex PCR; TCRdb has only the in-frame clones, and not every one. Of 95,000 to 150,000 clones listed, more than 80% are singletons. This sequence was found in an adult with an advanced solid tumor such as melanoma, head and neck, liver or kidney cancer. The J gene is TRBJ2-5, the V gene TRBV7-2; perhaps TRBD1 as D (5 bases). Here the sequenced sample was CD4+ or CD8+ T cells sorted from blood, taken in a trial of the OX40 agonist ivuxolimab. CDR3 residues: CASSPRQGPQETQYF. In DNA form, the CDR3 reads TGTGCCAGCAGCCCTCGCCAGGGCCCACAAGAGACCCAGTACTTC.